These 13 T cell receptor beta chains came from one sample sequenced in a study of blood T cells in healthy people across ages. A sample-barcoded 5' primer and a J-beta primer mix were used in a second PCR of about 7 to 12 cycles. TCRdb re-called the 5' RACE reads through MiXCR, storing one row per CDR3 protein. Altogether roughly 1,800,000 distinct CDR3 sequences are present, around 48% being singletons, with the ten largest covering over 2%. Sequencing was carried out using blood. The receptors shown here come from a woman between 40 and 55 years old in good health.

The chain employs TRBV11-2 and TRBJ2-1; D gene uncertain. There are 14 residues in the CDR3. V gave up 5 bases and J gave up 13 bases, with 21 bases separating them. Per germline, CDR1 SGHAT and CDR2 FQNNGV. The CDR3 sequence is CASSPRRYQETQFF. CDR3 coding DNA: TGTGCCAGCAGCCCTAGGAGATACCAAGAGACCCAGTTCTTC.

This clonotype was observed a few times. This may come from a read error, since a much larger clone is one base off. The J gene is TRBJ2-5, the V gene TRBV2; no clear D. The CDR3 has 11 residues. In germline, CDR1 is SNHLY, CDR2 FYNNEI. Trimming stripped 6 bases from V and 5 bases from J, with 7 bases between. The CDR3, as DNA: TGTGCCAGCAGCGTCCACGAGACCCAGTACTTC. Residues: CASSVHETQYF. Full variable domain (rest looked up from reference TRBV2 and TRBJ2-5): EPEVTQTPSHQVTQMGQEVILRCVPISNHLYFYWYRQILGQKVEFLVSFYNNEISEKSEIFDDQFSVERPDGSNFTLKIRSTKLEDSAMYFCASSVHETQYFGPGTRLLVL.

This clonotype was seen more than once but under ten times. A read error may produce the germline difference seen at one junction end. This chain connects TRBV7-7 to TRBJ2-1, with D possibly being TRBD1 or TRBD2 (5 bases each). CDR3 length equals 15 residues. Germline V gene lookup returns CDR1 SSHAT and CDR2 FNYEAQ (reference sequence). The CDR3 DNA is TGTGCTAGCAGAACTCCCGGGACCCGAGTCAATGAGCAGTTCTTC. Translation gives CASRTPGTRVNEQFF.

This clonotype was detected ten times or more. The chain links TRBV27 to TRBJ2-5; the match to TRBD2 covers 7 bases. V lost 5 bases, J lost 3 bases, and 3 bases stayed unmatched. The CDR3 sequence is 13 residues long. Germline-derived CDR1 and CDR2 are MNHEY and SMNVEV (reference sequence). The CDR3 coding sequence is TGTGCCAGCAGTCGCCGGGGGGAAGAGACCCAGTACTTC. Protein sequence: CASSRRGEETQYF.

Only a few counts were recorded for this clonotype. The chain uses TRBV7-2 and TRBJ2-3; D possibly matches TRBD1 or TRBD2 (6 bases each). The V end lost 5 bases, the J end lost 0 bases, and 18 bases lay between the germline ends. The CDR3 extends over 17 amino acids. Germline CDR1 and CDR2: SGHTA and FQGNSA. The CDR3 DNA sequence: TGTGCCAGCAGCCTCCCCCGGGGGCGGGTTAGCACAGATACGCAGTATTTT. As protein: CASSLPRGRVSTDTQYF.

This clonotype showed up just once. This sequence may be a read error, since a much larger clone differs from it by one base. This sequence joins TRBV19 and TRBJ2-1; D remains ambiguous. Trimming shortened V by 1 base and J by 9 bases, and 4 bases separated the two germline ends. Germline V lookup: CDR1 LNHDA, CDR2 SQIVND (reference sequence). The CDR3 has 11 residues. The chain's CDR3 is CASSIGIEQFF. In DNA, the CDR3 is TGTGCCAGTAGTATAGGGATTGAGCAGTTCTTC. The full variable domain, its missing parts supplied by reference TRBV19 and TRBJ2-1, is DGGITQSPKYLFRKEGQNVTLSCEQNLNHDAMYWYRQDPGQGLRLIYYSQIVNDFQKGDIAEGYSVSREKKESFPLTVTSAQKNPTAFYLCASSIGIEQFFGPGTRLTVL.

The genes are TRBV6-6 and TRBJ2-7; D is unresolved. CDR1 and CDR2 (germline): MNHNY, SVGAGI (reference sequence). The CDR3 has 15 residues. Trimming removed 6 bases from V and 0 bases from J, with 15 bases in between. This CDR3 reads CASRSHKTDSYEQYF. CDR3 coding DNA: TGTGCCAGCAGGTCACATAAAACAGACTCCTACGAGCAGTACTTC.

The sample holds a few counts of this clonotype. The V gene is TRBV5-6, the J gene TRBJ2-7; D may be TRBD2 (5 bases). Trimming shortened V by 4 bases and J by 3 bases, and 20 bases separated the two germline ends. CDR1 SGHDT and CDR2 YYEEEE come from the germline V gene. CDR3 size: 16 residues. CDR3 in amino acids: CASSHAEAAPFYEQYF. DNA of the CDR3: TGTGCCAGCAGCCACGCGGAGGCAGCGCCTTTCTACGAGCAGTACTTC.

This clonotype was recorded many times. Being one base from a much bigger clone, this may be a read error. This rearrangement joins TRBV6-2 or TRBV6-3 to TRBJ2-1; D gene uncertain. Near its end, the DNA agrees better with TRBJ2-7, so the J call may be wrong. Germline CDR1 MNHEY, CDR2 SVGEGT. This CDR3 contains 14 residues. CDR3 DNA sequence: TGTGCCAGCAGTTACAGGGATTCCTACAATGAGCAGTACTTC. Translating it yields CASSYRDSYNEQYF.

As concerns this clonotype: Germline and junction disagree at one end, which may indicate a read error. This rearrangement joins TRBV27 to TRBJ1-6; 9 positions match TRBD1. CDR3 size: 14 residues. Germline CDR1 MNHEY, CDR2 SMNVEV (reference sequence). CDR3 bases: TGTGCCTGCAGTCCTACAGGGGGCTATTCACCCCTCCACTTT. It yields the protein CACSPTGGYSPLHF.

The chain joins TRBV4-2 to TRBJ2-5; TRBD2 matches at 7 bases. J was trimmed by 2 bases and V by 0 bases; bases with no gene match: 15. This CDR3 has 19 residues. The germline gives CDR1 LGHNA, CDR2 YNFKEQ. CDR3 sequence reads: CASSQDLKNSRGGQETQYF. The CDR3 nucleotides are TGTGCCAGCAGCCAAGATTTAAAGAATTCTCGCGGGGGACAAGAGACCCAGTACTTC.

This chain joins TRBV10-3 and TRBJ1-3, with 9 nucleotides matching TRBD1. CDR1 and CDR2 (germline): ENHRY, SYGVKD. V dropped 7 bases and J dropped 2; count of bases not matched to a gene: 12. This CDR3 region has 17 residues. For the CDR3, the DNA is TGTGCCATCAAGGACCTGGGGACAGGGCCTACTGGAAACACCATATATTTT. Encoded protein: CAIKDLGTGPTGNTIYF.

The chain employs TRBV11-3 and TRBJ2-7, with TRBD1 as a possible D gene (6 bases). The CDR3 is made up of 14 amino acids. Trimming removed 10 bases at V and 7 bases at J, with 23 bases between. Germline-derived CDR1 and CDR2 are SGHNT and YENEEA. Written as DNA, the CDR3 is TGTGCCACGCTACAGGGCGGATTACGCAATGAGCAGTACTTC. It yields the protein CATLQGGLRNEQYF.